Following are 24 T cell receptor beta chains from one sample sequenced in a study of STAT5B mutations in CD4+ large granular lymphocyte leukemia. The protocol was immunoSEQ multiplex PCR, while the TCRdb copy is restricted to in-frame clones and leaves out a portion. The sample consists of around 48,000 clones, 55% to 75% of them appearing once. Source material: CD4+ T cells from blood buffy coats. These receptors all stem from a human donor in good health.

The gene calls are TRBV5-4 and TRBJ2-3; the D gene is possibly TRBD2 (6 bases). Trimming pared 4 bases from V and 3 bases from J, leaving 9 bases between. CDR3 length equals 13 residues. The V gene's germline CDR1 is SGHNT and CDR2 YYREEE (reference sequence). The DNA of the CDR3 is TGTGCCAGCAGCATGGGGAGGACAGATACGCAGTATTTT. It codes for CASSMGRTDTQYF.

The chain couples TRBV7-6 to TRBJ2-5; TRBD1 aligns across 7 bases. This CDR3 is 13 amino acids long. The J segment lost 3 bases and the V segment lost 5 bases, leaving 3 bases of the junction unmatched. Germline assignment: CDR1 SGHVS and CDR2 FNYEAQ. The CDR3 DNA sequence: TGTGCCAGCAGCCGGGACAGAGAAGAGACCCAGTACTTC. Translated, it gives CASSRDREETQYF.

This clone was observed a few times. The chain combines TRBV28 with TRBJ1-5; tentative D call: TRBD1 (5 bases). Deletions cut 7 bases from V and 7 bases from J, with 20 bases between. Germline CDR1 MDHEN, CDR2 SYDVKM. CDR3 size: 15 residues. CDR3 sequence: CASTTHDRTGQPQHF. The CDR3 DNA reads as TGTGCCAGCACCACCCATGACAGAACGGGGCAGCCCCAGCATTTT.

The chain carries TRBV6-1 and TRBJ2-7, with a tentative D call TRBD1 (5 bases). V gave up 2 bases and J gave up 2 bases, with 10 bases separating them. Germline CDR1 and CDR2: MNHNS and SASEGT. CDR3 length: 14 residues. As DNA, the CDR3 is TGTGCCAGCAGTGAAAGGGGTACTACCTACGAGCAGTACGTC. Translating it yields CASSERGTTYEQYV.

This clone was observed a handful of times. The chain recombines TRBV28 with TRBJ1-2; D gene uncertain. With 7 bases removed from V and 5 bases from J, the gap between germline ends came to 14 bases. CDR3 length: 13 amino acids. The germline V gene encodes CDR1 MDHEN and CDR2 SYDVKM. This CDR3 is CASTSIQNYGYTF. CDR3 sequence (DNA): TGTGCCAGCACATCAATCCAGAATTATGGCTACACCTTC.

This clone has more than one count but fewer than ten. V and J are TRBV21-1 and TRBJ2-7. TRBV21-1 is deemed a pseudogene. There are 14 residues in the CDR3. The chain's CDR3 is CASPRGGRCYEQYF. The CDR3 DNA sequence: TGTGCCAGCCCCCGAGGGGGGCGATGCTACGAGCAGTACTTC.

The J gene is TRBJ1-3, the V gene TRBV7-2, with D tentatively TRBD1 (6 bases). With 5 bases removed from V and 2 bases from J, the gap between germline ends came to 13 bases. The CDR3 is made up of 15 amino acids. In germline, CDR1 is SGHTA, CDR2 FQGNSA. CDR3 sequence (DNA): TGTGCCAGCAGCCTGTTAGGGGGAACTGGAAACACCATATATTTT. Its protein is CASSLLGGTGNTIYF.

For this clone: This sample also contains other DNA sequences that code for the same CDR3. The J gene is TRBJ2-1, the V gene TRBV5-1; 8 bases map to TRBD2. Germline loops: CDR1 SGHRS, CDR2 YFSETQ. V shed 0 bases and J 5 bases; nucleotides not matched to a gene: 4. This CDR3 contains 15 residues. The CDR3 protein is CASSLGTSGNNEQFF. CDR3 sequence (DNA): TGCGCCAGCAGCTTGGGAACTAGCGGAAACAATGAGCAGTTCTTC.

The chain has TRBV10-2 and TRBJ2-5, with 13 bases fitting TRBD2. V dropped 2 bases and J dropped 5; count of bases not matched to a gene: 8. Germline loops: CDR1 WSHSY, CDR2 SAAADI. The CDR3 is made up of 17 amino acids. The CDR3 reads CASSETSGGGLVETQYF. The CDR3 nucleotides read TGCGCCAGCAGTGAGACTAGCGGGGGGGGGTTAGTGGAGACCCAGTACTTC.

This clone came up a few times. The rearrangement joins TRBV19 to TRBJ2-1; TRBD2 agrees at 10 bases. Germline V lookup: CDR1 LNHDA, CDR2 SQIVND (reference sequence). The CDR3 has 14 amino acids. The ends lost 8 bases at V and 8 bases at J; junction bases unmatched: 9. In nucleotides, the CDR3 is TGTGCCAGTGCGGGCAGCGGGGGGGGTGATGAGCAGTTCTTC. Translation gives CASAGSGGGDEQFF.

The rearrangement joins TRBV6-4 to TRBJ2-7, with 8 bases that match TRBD1. Germline CDR1 reads MRHNA; CDR2 reads SNTAGT. The CDR3 runs 15 residues. Unmatched junction bases numbered 11, after V lost 4 bases and J lost 6 bases. The CDR3 sequence: CASSVTETGVPEQYV. As DNA, the CDR3 is TGTGCCAGCAGTGTCACCGAGACAGGGGTCCCCGAGCAGTACGTC.

The chain carries TRBV19 and TRBJ1-2, with TRBD1 matching 8 bases. Unmatched junction bases numbered 6, after V lost 6 bases and J lost 3 bases. In germline, CDR1 is LNHDA, CDR2 SQIVND (reference sequence). The CDR3 has 14 amino acids. The CDR3 reads CASRRRGHDYGYTF. Here the CDR3 DNA reads TGTGCCAGTAGGCGCAGGGGGCACGACTATGGCTACACCTTC.

In nucleotides, the CDR3 is TGTGCTGCTGGGGCGAATGGTGGCTACACCTTC. Its translation is CAAGANGGYTF. V usage is TRBV7-9 and J usage is TRBJ1-2, with D maybe TRBD1 (5 bases). The CDR3 consists of 11 residues. Looked up from germline, CDR1 is SEHNR and CDR2 is FQNEAQ (reference sequence). Based on the CDR3 plus reference TRBV7-9 and TRBJ1-2, the full variable domain is DTGVSQNPRHKITKRGQNVTFRCDPISEHNRLYWYRQTLGQGPEFLTYFQNEAQLEKSRLLSDRFSAERPKGSFSTLEIQRTEQGDSAMYLCAAGANGGYTFGSGTRLTVV.

The chain carries TRBV4-2 and TRBJ2-1; 8 nucleotides align to TRBD1. Trimming took 4 bases from V and 5 from J; bases not matched to a gene: 10. CDR1 is LGHNA, CDR2 YNFKEQ, per germline. The length of the CDR3 is 16 residues. CDR3 loop: CASSLHGGQADNEQFF. The DNA for the CDR3 is TGTGCCAGCAGCCTTCACGGGGGACAGGCCGACAATGAGCAGTTCTTC.

This clone was observed a few times. CDR3 DNA sequence: TGTGCCAGCAGCCTCAGACTAGCGGGGGGCTCCTACGAGCAGTACTTC. It translates to CASSLRLAGGSYEQYF. The gene calls are TRBV11-3 and TRBJ2-7; 13 bases map to TRBD2. Germline CDR1 reads SGHNT; CDR2 reads YENEEA. The CDR3 is 16 residues long. The J segment lost 0 bases and the V segment lost 5 bases, leaving 4 bases of the junction unmatched.

The gene calls are TRBV5-5 and TRBJ2-3; D not certain. CDR3 length: 14 amino acids. Germline loops: CDR1 SGHKS, CDR2 YYEKEE (reference sequence). Trimming stripped 1 base from V and 4 bases from J, with 10 bases between. As DNA, the CDR3 is TGTGCCAGCAGCTTGTCCCCCAGCTCAGATACGCAGTATTTT. Protein product: CASSLSPSSDTQYF. Complete variable domain (other parts from reference TRBV5-5 and TRBJ2-3): DAGVTQSPTHLIKTRGQQVTLRCSPISGHKSVSWYQQVLGQGPQFIFQYYEKEERGRGNFPDRFSARQFPNYSSELNVNALLLGDSALYLCASSLSPSSDTQYFGPGTRLTVL.

This clone has just a few counts. The rearrangement joins TRBV9 to TRBJ2-2, with TRBD1 as a possible D gene (5 bases). The V and J ends lost 1 base and 4 bases respectively, with 11 bases between them. The length of the CDR3 is 15 residues. Per the germline V gene, CDR1 is SGDLS and CDR2 is YYNGEE. In DNA, the CDR3 is TGTGCCAGCAGCGTAACCCAAGGGGCCACCGGGGAGCTGTTTTTT. This codes for CASSVTQGATGELFF.

The rearrangement links TRBV15 to TRBJ1-5, with a tentative D call TRBD1 (6 bases). The CDR3 sequence is 17 residues long. The germline CDR1 and CDR2 sequences are LNHNV and YYDKDF (reference sequence). The V end was cut by 8 bases, the J end by 6 bases, with 26 bases between. Here the CDR3 DNA reads TGTGCCACCGAGAGGAAATCGACAGGAGGGTTGCTTCAGCCCCAGCATTTT. This translates into CATERKSTGGLLQPQHF.

The chain couples TRBV6-5 to TRBJ2-7; D is perhaps TRBD2 (5 bases). Germline values: CDR1 MNHEY, CDR2 SVGAGI. The CDR3 spans 14 residues. The germline V and J ends were trimmed by 5 bases and 2 bases, with 13 bases remaining between them. The DNA of the CDR3 is TGTGCCAGCAGTACCTCGCGAGGGACCTACGAGCAGTACTTC. This gives the protein CASSTSRGTYEQYF.

The chain links TRBV19 to TRBJ1-1, with 8 bases aligning to TRBD1. CDR1 is LNHDA and CDR2 is SQIVND in the germline V gene (reference sequence). With V trimmed by 3 bases and J by 3 bases, 6 bases remained unmatched. The CDR3 extends over 15 amino acids. This CDR3 reads CASSITGGGDTEAFF. In nucleotides, the CDR3 is TGTGCCAGTAGTATTACAGGGGGTGGGGACACTGAAGCTTTCTTT.

V gene TRBV7-8 combines with J gene TRBJ2-7, with 7 bases aligning to TRBD2. The CDR3 spans 16 residues. Per the germline V gene, CDR1 is SGHVS and CDR2 is FQNEAQ. J lost 4 bases, V lost 5 bases, and 14 bases had no gene match. The CDR3 bases are TGTGCCAGCAGCCTCACTTTGTCAGCGGGGTCGTACGAGCAGTACTTC. Its protein is CASSLTLSAGSYEQYF.

This clone was recorded once. V usage is TRBV6-4 and J usage is TRBJ1-1; a weak D match, TRBD1 (6 bases). The CDR3 extends over 14 amino acids. Germline CDR1 and CDR2: MRHNA and SNTAGT. Trimming took 8 bases from V and 4 from J, leaving 17 bases between them. For the CDR3, the DNA is TGTGCCAGCGTACAGGGATGGCTCGCCACTGAAGCTTTCTTT. This translates into CASVQGWLATEAFF.

The chain couples TRBV5-1 to TRBJ1-4, with D possibly being TRBD1 (6 bases). The CDR3 contains 14 residues. The V gene lost 0 bases and the J gene lost 6 bases, with 9 bases spanning the gap. In germline, CDR1 is SGHRS, CDR2 YFSETQ. Here the CDR3 reads CASSLEGVDEKLFF. The CDR3 DNA is TGCGCCAGCAGCTTGGAGGGGGTTGATGAAAAACTGTTTTTT.

V usage is TRBV6-1 and J usage is TRBJ2-7, with 9 bases aligning to TRBD1. The CDR3 extends over 14 amino acids. Germline lookup yields CDR1 MNHNS and CDR2 SASEGT. J gave up 6 bases and V 6 bases, and 9 bases lay outside the gene matches. The CDR3 DNA reads TGTGCCAGCAGCCAGGGACAGGGAACCTTCGAGCAGTACTTC. This codes for CASSQGQGTFEQYF.